One T cell receptor (beta chain) is described in this entry. This sample was included in a study of blood T cells in healthy people across ages. Turning to the study itself: Every two T cells gave about one barcoded beta molecule via template switching.

The CDR3 totals 16 residues. V lost 8 bases and J 1 base, leaving 17 bases between the germline ends. CDR1 MNHEY and CDR2 SVGAGI come from the germline V gene. Each sample yielded at least 5 micrograms of PBMC total RNA. Then a second PCR, running roughly 7 to 11 cycles, was carried out with a sample-barcoded 5' primer and a J-beta primer mix. All cDNA molecules were each tagged by a template-switch adaptor with 12 random nucleotides. Every sample gave at least 2.5 million paired-end reads containing CDR3. TCRdb recomputed calls from the 5' RACE reads with MiXCR, one row per CDR3 protein. The sample contains roughly 730,000 distinct CDR3 sequences, around three fifths of which appear only once.

The chain links TRBV6-5 to TRBJ1-4; D is unclear. Sequences were obtained from blood. The receptor was isolated from a man in his forties in good health. Here the CDR3 DNA reads TGTGCCAGCGGAGGACCGACCACCCTAACTAATGAAAAACTGTTTTTT. This sequence encodes CASGGPTTLTNEKLFF.